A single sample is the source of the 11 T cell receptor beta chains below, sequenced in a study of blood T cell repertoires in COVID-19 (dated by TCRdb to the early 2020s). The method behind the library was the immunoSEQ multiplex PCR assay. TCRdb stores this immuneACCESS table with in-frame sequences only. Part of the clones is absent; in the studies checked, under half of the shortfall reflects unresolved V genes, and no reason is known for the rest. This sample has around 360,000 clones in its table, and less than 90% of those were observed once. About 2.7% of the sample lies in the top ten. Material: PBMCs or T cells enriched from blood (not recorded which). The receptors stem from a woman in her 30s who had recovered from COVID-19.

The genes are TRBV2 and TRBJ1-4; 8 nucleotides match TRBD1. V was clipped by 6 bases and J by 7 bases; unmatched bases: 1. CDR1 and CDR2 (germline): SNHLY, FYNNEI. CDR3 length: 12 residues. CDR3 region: CASRDRGEKLFF. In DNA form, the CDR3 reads TGTGCCAGCAGAGACAGGGGTGAAAAACTGTTTTTT.

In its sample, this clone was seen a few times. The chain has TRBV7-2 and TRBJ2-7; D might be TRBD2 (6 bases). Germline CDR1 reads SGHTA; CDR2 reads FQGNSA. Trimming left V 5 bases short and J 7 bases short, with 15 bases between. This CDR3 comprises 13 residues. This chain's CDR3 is CASSRDWGLEQYF. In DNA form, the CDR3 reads TGTGCCAGCAGCCGGGACTGGGGTTTGGAGCAGTACTTC. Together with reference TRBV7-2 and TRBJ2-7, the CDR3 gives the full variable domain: GAGVSQSPSNKVTEKGKDVELRCDPISGHTALYWYRQSLGQGLEFLIYFQGNSAPDKSGLPSDRFSAERTGGSVSTLTIQRTQQEDSAVYLCASSRDWGLEQYFGPGTRLTVT.

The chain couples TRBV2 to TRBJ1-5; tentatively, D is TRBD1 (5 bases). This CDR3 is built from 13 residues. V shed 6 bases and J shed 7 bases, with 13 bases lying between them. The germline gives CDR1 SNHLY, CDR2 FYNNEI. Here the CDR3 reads CASRRGGNQPQHF. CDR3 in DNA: TGTGCCAGCAGGAGGGGAGGGAACCAGCCCCAGCATTTT.

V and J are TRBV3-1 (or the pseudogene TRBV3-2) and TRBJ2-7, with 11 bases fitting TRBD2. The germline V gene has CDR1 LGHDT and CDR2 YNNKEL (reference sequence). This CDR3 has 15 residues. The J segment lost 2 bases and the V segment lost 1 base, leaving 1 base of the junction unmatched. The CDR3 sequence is CASSQASGGPYEQYF. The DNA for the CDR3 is TGTGCCAGCAGCCAAGCTAGCGGGGGGCCCTACGAGCAGTACTTC.

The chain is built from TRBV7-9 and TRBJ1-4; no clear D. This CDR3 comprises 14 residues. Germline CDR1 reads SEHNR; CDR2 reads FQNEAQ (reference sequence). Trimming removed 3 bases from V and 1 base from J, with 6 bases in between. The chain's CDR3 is CASSFRGTNEKLFF. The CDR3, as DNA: TGTGCCAGCAGCTTCCGGGGAACTAATGAAAAACTGTTTTTT.

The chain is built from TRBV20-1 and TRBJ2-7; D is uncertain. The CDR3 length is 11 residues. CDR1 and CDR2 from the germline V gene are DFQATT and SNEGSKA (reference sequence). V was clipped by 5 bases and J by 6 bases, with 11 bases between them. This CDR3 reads CSALTGGEQYF. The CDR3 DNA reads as TGCAGTGCTCTGACCGGCGGCGAGCAGTACTTC.

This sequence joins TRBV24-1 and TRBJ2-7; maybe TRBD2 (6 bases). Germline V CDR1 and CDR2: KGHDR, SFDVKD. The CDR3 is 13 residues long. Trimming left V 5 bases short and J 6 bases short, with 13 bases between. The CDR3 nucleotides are TGTGCCACCAGTGGTTACATGGGGGGCGAGCAGTACTTC. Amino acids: CATSGYMGGEQYF.

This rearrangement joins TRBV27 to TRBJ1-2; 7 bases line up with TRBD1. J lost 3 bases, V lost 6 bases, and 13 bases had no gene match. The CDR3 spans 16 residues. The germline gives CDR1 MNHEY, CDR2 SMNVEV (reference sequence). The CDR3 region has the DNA TGTGCCAGCAGCCCTCTCCCCGACAGGGTAGACTATGGCTACACCTTC. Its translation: CASSPLPDRVDYGYTF.

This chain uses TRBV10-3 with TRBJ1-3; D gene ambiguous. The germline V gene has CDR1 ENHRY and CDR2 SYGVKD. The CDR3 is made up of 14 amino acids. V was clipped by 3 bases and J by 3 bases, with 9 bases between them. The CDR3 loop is CAISEGGNGNTIYF. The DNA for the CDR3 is TGTGCCATCAGTGAAGGAGGGAATGGAAACACCATATATTTT.

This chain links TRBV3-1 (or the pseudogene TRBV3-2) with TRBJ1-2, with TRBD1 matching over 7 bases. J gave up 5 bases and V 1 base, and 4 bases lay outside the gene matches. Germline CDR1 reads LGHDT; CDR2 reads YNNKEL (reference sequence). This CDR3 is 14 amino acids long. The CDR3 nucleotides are TGTGCCAGCAGCCAAGGACCAGGGGGATATGGCTACACCTTC. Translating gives CASSQGPGGYGYTF.

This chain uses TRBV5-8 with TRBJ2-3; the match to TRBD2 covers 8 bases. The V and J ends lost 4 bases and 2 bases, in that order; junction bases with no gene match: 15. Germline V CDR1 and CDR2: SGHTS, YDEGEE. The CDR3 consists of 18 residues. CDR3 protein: CASSPGYGGDASTDTQYF. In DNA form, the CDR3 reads TGTGCCAGCAGCCCAGGGTACGGGGGGGATGCATCCACAGATACGCAGTATTTT.